This T cell receptor (beta chain) was obtained from a study of control samples from healthy donors and cancer patients (dated by TCRdb to the early 2020s). The library came from the immunoSEQ multiplex PCR assay. TCRdb took this table from immuneACCESS and kept in-frame rearrangements with V and J called. Such tables lack part of the clones; where checked against another copy, unresolved V genes explain under half of the gap, and the rest is unexplained. The sample profile shows about 120,000 clones; roughly 88% of them were found once. In total, the top ten clones hold approximately 3.2% of the sample. Concerning this clone itself: It lacks a known antigen. Base quality data are lacking; no much larger clone is found one base away.

Input material: blood. The TCR comes from a man between 35 and 55 years old in good health.

The CDR3 region: CSDLSRGNTEAFF. The nucleotide sequence is given as TGCAGTGACCTATCCAGGGGGAACACTGAAGCTTTCTTT. The chain is made from TRBV29-1 and TRBJ1-1; TRBD1 is possibly the D segment (6 matching bases). According to the germline V gene, CDR1 reads SQVTM and CDR2 reads ANQGSEA. The CDR3 goes from the cysteine to the phenylalanine over 13 residues. Only the CDR3 part of the read is kept: 39 bases, read in frame from the first base.